This T cell receptor beta chain derives from a study of T-cell memory formation after mild COVID-19. V gave up 4 bases and J gave up 2 bases, with 11 bases separating them. The length of the CDR3 is 15 residues. Germline V CDR1 and CDR2: KGHDR, SFDVKD. There are many counts of this clonotype. MiXCR, applied by TCRdb to the 5' RACE reads, yields one record per CDR3 protein. Found here are approximately 450,000 distinct CDR3 sequences, approximately 18% of them singletons; the top ten hold roughly an eighth. Sequencing was carried out using PBMCs or a T cell subset sorted from them (not recorded which). The genes are TRBV24-1 and TRBJ1-5, with D unclear. This receptor was taken from an adult woman who had mild COVID-19 (a few samples of this study predate the infection). Cell type and time point are not known. The CDR3 loop is CATSENNIGNQPQHF. CDR3 bases: TGTGCCACCAGTGAAAACAACATTGGCAATCAGCCCCAGCATTTT.